What follows are 13 T cell receptor beta chains derived from one specimen sequenced in a study of cytomegalovirus exposure and HLA in healthy donors. Primers for the PCR totalled 60 Vbeta and 13 Jbeta. Assay used: immunoSEQ multiplex PCR; TCRdb lists only in-frame clones, some missing. The table has under 250,000 clones, 75% to 80% seen once. Material for sequencing was PBMCs. Every receptor here comes from a male donor in good health and CMV-seronegative.

The V call is TRBV19, the J call TRBJ1-2, with 9 positions matching TRBD1. This CDR3 is 13 amino acids long. CDR1 is LNHDA, CDR2 SQIVND, per germline (reference sequence). V shed 5 bases and J 5 bases; nucleotides not matched to a gene: 3. CDR3 loop: CASSAGTGYGYTF. The CDR3 DNA reads as TGTGCCAGTAGTGCCGGGACAGGGTATGGCTACACCTTC.

This chain joins TRBV7-3 and TRBJ2-7; D might be TRBD2 (6 bases). V dropped 1 base and J dropped 0 bases, with 19 bases sitting between them. The CDR3 runs 18 residues. Germline loops: CDR1 SGHTA, CDR2 FQGTGA. CDR3 sequence (DNA): TGTGCCAGCAGCTTAAGGCCGGCGTCTAGCGTGAGCTCCTACGAGCAGTACTTC. As protein: CASSLRPASSVSSYEQYF.

This clone turned up a few times. V and J are TRBV11-2 and TRBJ2-2, with TRBD1 identical over 9 bases. Germline CDR1 SGHAT, CDR2 FQNNGV. V dropped 5 bases and J dropped 7; count of bases not matched to a gene: 8. CDR3 length: 15 amino acids. The CDR3 protein is CASSRGDREGGELFF. CDR3 nucleotides: TGTGCCAGCAGCCGTGGGGACAGGGAGGGCGGGGAGCTGTTTTTT.

The table lists this clone with a few counts. The rearrangement joins TRBV6-1 to TRBJ1-2; TRBD1 matches 7 bases. Germline V CDR1 and CDR2: MNHNS, SASEGT. This CDR3 has 14 amino acids. V trimming: 4 bases; J trimming: 5 bases; junction bases outside the gene matches: 7. The CDR3 sequence is CASSAPTGDYGYTF. The CDR3 DNA sequence: TGTGCCAGCAGTGCTCCAACAGGGGATTATGGCTACACCTTC.

J is TRBJ2-4 and V is TRBV11-2; 8 bases align to TRBD1. Germline V gene sequence: CDR1 SGHAT, CDR2 FQNNGV. The CDR3 runs to 18 residues. V dropped 5 bases and J dropped 4; count of bases not matched to a gene: 16. The CDR3 DNA sequence: TGTGCCAGCAGCCCTTCAAAACCCCCGACAGGGGCGAAAAACATTCAGTACTTC. The encoded protein is CASSPSKPPTGAKNIQYF.

The rearrangement uses TRBV6-1 and TRBJ1-2; 8 nucleotides match TRBD1. CDR3 length equals 14 residues. Germline V CDR1 and CDR2: MNHNS, SASEGT. Trimming took 6 bases from V and 3 from J; bases not matched to a gene: 6. The CDR3 DNA reads as TGTGCCAGCAGCCGACAGGGGTTTGACTATGGCTACACCTTC. It yields the protein CASSRQGFDYGYTF.

V is TRBV28 and J is TRBJ1-2; possible D gene TRBD1, 6 bases. Between the trimmed V and J ends, which lost 5 bases and 2 bases, there was a span of 15 bases. The CDR3 extends over 15 amino acids. CDR1 and CDR2 (germline): MDHEN, SYDVKM. CDR3 nucleotide sequence: TGTGCCAGCAGTCCCGTGGACAGAAAGAACTATGGCTACACCTTC. Protein: CASSPVDRKNYGYTF.

The J gene is TRBJ2-1, the V gene TRBV9, with 15 nucleotides matching TRBD2. The germline V gene has CDR1 SGDLS and CDR2 YYNGEE. V shed 4 bases and J 6 bases; nucleotides not matched to a gene: 8. The CDR3 is 17 amino acids. DNA of the CDR3: TGTGCCAGCAGCCTCGGGACTAGCGGGAGGTATGCCAATGAGCAGTTCTTC. Its protein product is CASSLGTSGRYANEQFF.

CDR3 sequence reads: CASTKASTGSGIYGYTF. DNA for the CDR3: TGTGCCAGCACCAAAGCCTCCACAGGGTCGGGAATCTATGGCTACACCTTC. The chain is built from TRBV9 and TRBJ1-2; maybe TRBD1 (6 bases). Trimming left V 6 bases short and J 4 bases short, with 25 bases between. Germline V gives CDR1 SGDLS, CDR2 YYNGEE. This CDR3 region has 17 residues. The full variable domain, its missing parts supplied by reference TRBV9 and TRBJ1-2, is DSGVTQTPKHLITATGQRVTLRCSPRSGDLSVYWYQQSLDQGLQFLIQYYNGEERAKGNILERFSAQQFPDLHSELNLSSLELGDSALYFCASTKASTGSGIYGYTFGSGTRLTVV.

The chain links TRBV28 to TRBJ1-6, with D possibly matching TRBD1 (6 bases). V lost 8 bases, J lost 9 bases, and 17 bases lay in between. The CDR3 spans 14 residues. Per the germline V gene, CDR1 is MDHEN and CDR2 is SYDVKM. The CDR3 protein is CASGSPGAASPLHF. Here the CDR3 DNA reads TGTGCCAGCGGGTCTCCAGGGGCAGCTTCACCCCTCCACTTT.

The gene calls are TRBV7-3 and TRBJ2-3; a weak D match, TRBD2 (6 bases). Between the trimmed V and J ends, which lost 1 base and 2 bases, there was a span of 19 bases. Germline assignment: CDR1 SGHTA and CDR2 FQGTGA. The CDR3 length is 18 residues. The CDR3 loop is CASSLILGVAEDTDTQYF. The CDR3 DNA reads TGTGCCAGCAGCTTAATCCTCGGGGTAGCGGAGGACACAGATACGCAGTATTTT. Based on the CDR3 plus reference TRBV7-3 and TRBJ2-3, the full variable domain is GAGVSQTPSNKVTEKGKYVELRCDPISGHTALYWYRQSLGQGPEFLIYFQGTGAADDSGLPNDRFFAVRPEGSVSTLKIQRTERGDSAVYLCASSLILGVAEDTDTQYFGPGTRLTVL.

The V call is TRBV5-1, the J call TRBJ2-1, with D perhaps matching TRBD1 (6 bases). Germline V CDR1 and CDR2: SGHRS, YFSETQ. CDR3 length: 15 amino acids. V was pared by 4 bases and J by 1 base, with 12 bases between. The CDR3: CASSTRQDSYNEQFF. In nucleotides, the CDR3 is TGCGCCAGCAGCACCCGACAGGATTCCTACAATGAGCAGTTCTTC.

The rearrangement uses TRBV25-1 and TRBJ1-5; possibly TRBD1 for D (5 bases). The germline V and J ends were trimmed by 8 bases and 3 bases, with 14 bases remaining between them. CDR3 size: 14 residues. CDR1 is MGHDK, CDR2 SYGVNS, per germline. CDR3 in amino acids: CASRGGENNQPQHF. In DNA, the CDR3 is TGTGCCAGCCGCGGAGGGGAGAACAATCAGCCCCAGCATTTT.